The 8 T cell receptor beta chains in this list originate from one sample, sequenced in a study of cytomegalovirus exposure and HLA in healthy donors. Amplification used 60 Vbeta primers and 13 Jbeta primers. The assay was immunoSEQ multiplex PCR, and TCRdb's table has in-frame clones only and misses some. The sample contains 200,000 or so clones, more than 75% of which appear only once. The material sequenced was PBMCs. The receptors were gathered from a girl under three years old in good health and CMV-seronegative.

The rearrangement links TRBV19 to TRBJ2-5, with 10 nucleotides matching TRBD2. The ends lost 5 bases at V and 2 bases at J; junction bases unmatched: 8. This CDR3 spans 16 amino acids. Per germline, CDR1 LNHDA and CDR2 SQIVND (reference sequence). CDR3 nucleotide sequence: TGTGCCAGTAGTCCACACACTAGCGGGGAACAAGAGACCCAGTACTTC. This translates into CASSPHTSGEQETQYF.

V gene TRBV4-1 combines with J gene TRBJ2-1; tentative D call: TRBD1 (6 bases). Per germline, CDR1 MGHRA and CDR2 YSYEKL. The CDR3 loop spans 14 amino acids. V lost 1 base and J 12 bases, leaving 16 bases between the germline ends. For the CDR3, the DNA is TGCGCCAGCAGCCAAGCCTCCAGGGGATGGTGGCAGTTCTTC. Protein product: CASSQASRGWWQFF.

This clone was counted a single time. The gene calls are TRBV5-5 and TRBJ1-6, with a tentative D call TRBD1 (6 bases). Trimming took off 0 bases at V and 3 bases at J, with 10 bases between the two ends. The CDR3 is 16 amino acids. The germline gives CDR1 SGHKS, CDR2 YYEKEE (reference sequence). This CDR3 is CASSLAQGFYNSPLHF. CDR3 nucleotide sequence: TGTGCCAGCAGCTTGGCCCAGGGGTTCTATAATTCACCCCTCCACTTT.

The chain uses TRBV11-3 and TRBJ2-7, with 10 nucleotides matching TRBD2. The trim removed 5 bases at V and 7 bases at J, leaving 11 bases unmatched. The CDR3 runs 15 residues. Germline V gives CDR1 SGHNT, CDR2 YENEEA. CDR3 in DNA: TGTGCCAGCAGCCAAGGAGCGGGAGGGACGATAGAGCAGTACTTC. Its translation is CASSQGAGGTIEQYF. Based on the CDR3 plus reference TRBV11-3 and TRBJ2-7, the full variable domain is EAGVVQSPRYKIIEKKQPVAFWCNPISGHNTLYWYLQNLGQGPELLIRYENEEAVDDSQLPKDRFSAERLKGVDSTLKIQPAELGDSAVYLCASSQGAGGTIEQYFGPGTRLTVT.

This clone is a singleton in its sample. This chain joins TRBV7-2 and TRBJ2-7; 11 positions agree with TRBD2. The CDR3 is 13 amino acids. J lost 13 bases, V lost 1 base, and 6 bases had no gene match. Germline lookup yields CDR1 SGHTA and CDR2 FQGNSA. CDR3 in amino acids: CASSLGLAGGKYF. The CDR3 bases are TGTGCCAGCAGCTTAGGTCTAGCGGGGGGTAAATACTTC. The full variable domain, with the rest looked up from reference TRBV7-2 and TRBJ2-7, is GAGVSQSPSNKVTEKGKDVELRCDPISGHTALYWYRQSLGQGLEFLIYFQGNSAPDKSGLPSDRFSAERTGGSVSTLTIQRTQQEDSAVYLCASSLGLAGGKYFGPGTRLTVT.

The chain carries TRBV4-2 and TRBJ2-6; TRBD1 matches at 9 bases. V was clipped by 4 bases and J by 0 bases; unmatched bases: 4. The CDR3 covers 17 residues. Germline V gives CDR1 LGHNA, CDR2 YNFKEQ. The CDR3 sequence: CASSLGQGPSGANVLTF. In nucleotides, the CDR3 is TGTGCCAGCAGCCTCGGACAGGGGCCCTCTGGGGCCAACGTCCTGACTTTC.

This clone was seen a handful of times. The chain is built from TRBV5-1 and TRBJ1-2, with D maybe TRBD1 (5 bases). Per the germline V gene, CDR1 is SGHRS and CDR2 is YFSETQ. The V gene lost 0 bases and the J gene lost 4 bases, with 13 bases spanning the gap. The CDR3 runs to 15 residues. This CDR3 is CASSLEGPGGYGYTF. The CDR3 coding sequence is TGCGCCAGCAGCTTGGAGGGCCCCGGGGGCTATGGCTACACCTTC.

CDR3 in DNA: TGTGCCAGCAGTTACTCGAGGGACAGGGAGGCCTACGAGCAGTACTTC. It codes for CASSYSRDREAYEQYF. The chain is built from TRBV6-5 and TRBJ2-7, with 9 nucleotides matching TRBD1. Per the germline V gene, CDR1 is MNHEY and CDR2 is SVGAGI. CDR3 length: 16 residues. With V trimmed by 0 bases and J by 2 bases, 5 bases remained unmatched.